What follows is one TCR beta chain and its context. The CDR3 has 15 amino acids. Germline CDR1 and CDR2: KGHSH and LQKENI. Trimming cost V 3 bases and J 9 bases; bases outside gene matches: 8. As originally analysed: Amplification from reference gene primers served as the basis for estimated nucleated cell counts. Generated by immunoSEQ multiplex PCR, the TCRdb table keeps only in-frame clones and is missing some. V, J and clone size are taken as reported in that table, and D and trimming were inferred from the DNA itself. The sample contains a few hundred thousand clones, around 85% of which appear only once. This sample is part of a study of blood T cell repertoires in COVID-19. Study details: Sources were T cells, B-cell-depleted T cells, or PBMCs; the material itself was cDNA or gDNA.

The material sequenced was peripheral blood. J is TRBJ1-6 and V is TRBV18; TRBD1 aligns across 7 bases. The source is a woman between 45 and 60 years old with acute or convalescent COVID-19. The CDR3 is CASSPRQGVVSPLHF. The DNA for the CDR3 is TGTGCCAGCTCACCCCGACAGGGCGTTGTTTCACCCCTCCACTTT.